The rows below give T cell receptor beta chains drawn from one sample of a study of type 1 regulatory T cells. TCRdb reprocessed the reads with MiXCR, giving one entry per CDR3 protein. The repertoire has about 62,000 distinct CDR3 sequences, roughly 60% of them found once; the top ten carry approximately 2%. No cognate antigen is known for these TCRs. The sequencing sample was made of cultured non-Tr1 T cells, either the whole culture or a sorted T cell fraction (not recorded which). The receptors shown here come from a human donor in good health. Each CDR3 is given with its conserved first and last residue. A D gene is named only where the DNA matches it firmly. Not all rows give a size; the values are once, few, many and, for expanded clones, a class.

CDR3 DNA: TGTGCCAGCAGTGTCCGGGACAGGGGGGACTACGAGCAGTACTTC; CDR3 protein: CASSVRDRGDYEQYF; V gene: TRBV6-1; J gene: TRBJ2-7; D gene: TRBD1; clone size: .
CDR3 DNA: TGTGCCAGCAGCGTAGGCCCAGGGCTAAAAATCCAAGAGACCCAGTACTTC; CDR3 protein: CASSVGPGLKIQETQYF; V gene: TRBV9; J gene: TRBJ2-5; D gene: .; clone size: .
CDR3 DNA: TGCAGTTACCCGGACCCGGACGGAGTAGCCAAAAACATTCAGTACTTC; CDR3 protein: CSYPDPDGVAKNIQYF; V gene: TRBV20-1; J gene: TRBJ2-4; D gene: .; clone size: .
CDR3 DNA: TGCGCCAGCAGCTTGAGGTCGGGAGGGTCAACAGATACGCAGTATTTT; CDR3 protein: CASSLRSGGSTDTQYF; V gene: TRBV5-1; J gene: TRBJ2-3; D gene: TRBD2; clone size: few
CDR3 DNA: TGTGCCAGCAGTGGTACGGGACAACACGGGGAGCTGTTTTTT; CDR3 protein: CASSGTGQHGELFF; V gene: TRBV6-6; J gene: TRBJ2-2; D gene: .; clone size: medium-sized
CDR3 DNA: TGTGCCAGCAGTACCCGCGGGACAGGGGTAATCACAGATACGCAGTATTTT; CDR3 protein: CASSTRGTGVITDTQYF; V gene: TRBV27; J gene: TRBJ2-3; D gene: TRBD1; clone size: .
CDR3 DNA: TGTGCCAGCCGAAGGGACATCCCTCGTTTGGAGACCCAGTACTTC; CDR3 protein: CASRRDIPRLETQYF; V gene: TRBV7-2; J gene: TRBJ2-5; D gene: .; clone size: .
CDR3 DNA: TGTGCCAGCAGCCAAGAGGCCGCGACCCGGGGGGGCACAGATACGCAGTATTTT; CDR3 protein: CASSQEAATRGGTDTQYF; V gene: TRBV4-2; J gene: TRBJ2-3; D gene: TRBD2; clone size: .
CDR3 DNA: TGTGCCAGCAGTTTCCCGTTCTCGGAGGGGGGCTACACCTTC; CDR3 protein: CASSFPFSEGGYTF; V gene: TRBV28; J gene: TRBJ1-2; D gene: .; clone size: .
CDR3 DNA: TGTGCCAGCAGTGCAGAGTGGACAGGTACTAGCAATCAGCCCCAGCATTTT; CDR3 protein: CASSAEWTGTSNQPQHF; V gene: TRBV2; J gene: TRBJ1-5; D gene: TRBD1; clone size: .
CDR3 DNA: TGTGCCAGCAGCTTGAAAAGGGACACTGAAGCTTTCTTT; CDR3 protein: CASSLKRDTEAFF; V gene: TRBV11-2; J gene: TRBJ1-1; D gene: .; clone size: .
CDR3 DNA: TGTGCCAGCAGCTTTAGTGATTCGGGCTCTGGGGCCAACGTCCTGACTTTC; CDR3 protein: CASSFSDSGSGANVLTF; V gene: TRBV7-2; J gene: TRBJ2-6; D gene: .; clone size: .
CDR3 DNA: TGTGCCAGCAGTTTAGGAGGGGTGGCGAATCAGCCCCAGCATTTT; CDR3 protein: CASSLGGVANQPQHF; V gene: TRBV12-3/TRBV12-4; J gene: TRBJ1-5; D gene: .; clone size: few
CDR3 DNA: TGCGCCAGCAGCTTGGCCATCGACGCGAAAGGGGCCAACGTCCTGACTTTC; CDR3 protein: CASSLAIDAKGANVLTF; V gene: TRBV5-1; J gene: TRBJ2-6; D gene: .; clone size: few
CDR3 DNA: TGTGCCAGCAGCCTCAGGACAGGGGACCCCCAAGAGACCCAGTACTTC; CDR3 protein: CASSLRTGDPQETQYF; V gene: TRBV13; J gene: TRBJ2-5; D gene: TRBD1; clone size: .
CDR3 DNA: TGTGCCACCAGTGATTCCCCGACTAGTGATGAGCAGTTCTTC; CDR3 protein: CATSDSPTSDEQFF; V gene: TRBV27; J gene: TRBJ2-1; D gene: .; clone size: .
CDR3 DNA: TGTGCCAGCAGCTTTGGGGAGGAGCAGTACTTC; CDR3 protein: CASSFGEEQYF; V gene: TRBV7-2; J gene: TRBJ2-7; D gene: .; clone size: .
CDR3 DNA: TGTGCCAGTAGAATGGGGACAGGGTTCGACGAGCAGTACTTC; CDR3 protein: CASRMGTGFDEQYF; V gene: TRBV19; J gene: TRBJ2-7; D gene: TRBD1; clone size: .
CDR3 DNA: TGTGCCATCAGCGGTGGCGACAGGACGAGGGACGAGCAGTACTTC; CDR3 protein: CAISGGDRTRDEQYF; V gene: TRBV10-3; J gene: TRBJ2-7; D gene: .; clone size: once
CDR3 DNA: TGCAGCGCCCCGGAGGCTAGCACAGATACGCAGTATTTT; CDR3 protein: CSAPEASTDTQYF; V gene: TRBV29-1; J gene: TRBJ2-3; D gene: .; clone size: .
CDR3 DNA: TGTGCCAGCAGCTCAATACAGGGGATCCAGGAAAAACTGTTTTTT; CDR3 protein: CASSSIQGIQEKLFF; V gene: TRBV5-6; J gene: TRBJ1-4; D gene: TRBD1; clone size: .
CDR3 DNA: TGCGCCAGCAGCTGGGGCCAGGAAGGTAACATTCAGTACTTC; CDR3 protein: CASSWGQEGNIQYF; V gene: TRBV5-1; J gene: TRBJ2-4; D gene: .; clone size: few
CDR3 DNA: TGCAGTGCTTGGACCCAAGAGACCCAGTACTTC; CDR3 protein: CSAWTQETQYF; V gene: TRBV20-1; J gene: TRBJ2-5; D gene: .; clone size: .
CDR3 DNA: TGTGCCAGCAGCTCGGACGGTGGCTATGGCTACACCTTC; CDR3 protein: CASSSDGGYGYTF; V gene: TRBV5-4; J gene: TRBJ1-2; D gene: .; clone size: few
CDR3 DNA: TGTGCCAGCATTCTTCTAGCGGGAGTTGGCAATGAGCAGTTCTTC; CDR3 protein: CASILLAGVGNEQFF; V gene: TRBV7-2; J gene: TRBJ2-1; D gene: TRBD2; clone size: few
CDR3 DNA: TGTGCCAGCAGCCAAGAGGGGGCGAGGAGAACTGAAGCTTTCTTT; CDR3 protein: CASSQEGARRTEAFF; V gene: TRBV3-1; J gene: TRBJ1-1; D gene: .; clone size: few
CDR3 DNA: TGTGCCAGCAGCTTAGTATCCCCCCCGGCGGAGACCCAGTACTTC; CDR3 protein: CASSLVSPPAETQYF; V gene: TRBV11-2; J gene: TRBJ2-5; D gene: .; clone size: .
CDR3 DNA: TGTGCCAGCAGTGAGGACAGCCTCCAAGAGACCCAGTACTTC; CDR3 protein: CASSEDSLQETQYF; V gene: TRBV6-1; J gene: TRBJ2-5; D gene: .; clone size: .
CDR3 DNA: TGCGCCAGCAGCCAATACACGGACACTGAAGCTTTCTTT; CDR3 protein: CASSQYTDTEAFF; V gene: TRBV4-1; J gene: TRBJ1-1; D gene: .; clone size: .
CDR3 DNA: TGTGCCAGCAGCTTTGTGCGTGAGACCCAGTACTTC; CDR3 protein: CASSFVRETQYF; V gene: TRBV11-2; J gene: TRBJ2-5; D gene: .; clone size: .
CDR3 DNA: TGTGCCAGCAGCGTAGGGGAGTATGAGCAGTTCTTC; CDR3 protein: CASSVGEYEQFF; V gene: TRBV9; J gene: TRBJ2-1; D gene: .; clone size: .
CDR3 DNA: TGCAGTGCTAGAGGGACAGCTCCCGAGCGTTACGAGCAGTACTTC; CDR3 protein: CSARGTAPERYEQYF; V gene: TRBV20-1; J gene: TRBJ2-7; D gene: .; clone size: .
CDR3 DNA: TGTGCCAGCAGTTCTAGACTAGCGGGAGTCGGGGAGCAGTTCTTC; CDR3 protein: CASSSRLAGVGEQFF; V gene: TRBV6-2/TRBV6-3; J gene: TRBJ2-1; D gene: TRBD2; clone size: few